Listed below are T cell receptor beta chains from one sample, sequenced in a study of Graves' ophthalmopathy and Graves' hyperthyroidism. A single record per CDR3 protein comes from TCRdb applying MiXCR to the multiplex PCR reads. The sample includes hundreds of thousands of distinct CDR3 sequences, just over 40% of them seen just once. Material: peripheral blood. Every receptor here comes from an adult man with Graves' ophthalmopathy. Each CDR3 is given with its conserved first and last residue. D genes are given only for firm matches. For some rows the clone size is stated as once, few or many, or as a class when expanded; others skip it.

D gene: NA
V gene: TRBV5-5
J gene: TRBJ2-6
clone size: few
CDR3 protein: CASSLVLGGLSGANVLTF
CDR3 DNA: TGTGCCAGCAGCTTGGTTCTGGGTGGGCTATCTGGGGCCAACGTCCTGACTTTC

D gene: NA
V gene: TRBV15
J gene: TRBJ2-2
clone size: many
CDR3 protein: CATSKKRAGGIGELFF
CDR3 DNA: TGTGCCACCAGCAAGAAACGCGCGGGTGGAATCGGGGAGCTGTTTTTT

D gene: TRBD1
V gene: TRBV20-1
J gene: TRBJ1-1
clone size: NA
CDR3 protein: CSARGTGGAFF
CDR3 DNA: TGCAGTGCTAGAGGGACAGGAGGAGCTTTCTTT

D gene: NA
V gene: TRBV9
J gene: TRBJ1-1
clone size: NA
CDR3 protein: CASSAPGEQRTEAFF
CDR3 DNA: TGTGCCAGCAGCGCGCCGGGAGAACAGCGCACTGAAGCTTTCTTT

D gene: NA
V gene: TRBV20-1
J gene: TRBJ2-5
clone size: few
CDR3 protein: CSARESRTLQETQYF
CDR3 DNA: TGCAGTGCTAGAGAGTCGCGGACTCTCCAAGAGACCCAGTACTTC

D gene: TRBD1
V gene: TRBV7-9
J gene: TRBJ2-7
clone size: once
CDR3 protein: CASSSSQGAQEHYF
CDR3 DNA: TGTGCCAGCAGCTCCTCGCAGGGGGCGCAAGAGCACTACTTC

D gene: TRBD1
V gene: TRBV10-3
J gene: TRBJ1-6
clone size: NA
CDR3 protein: CAISDTGGSPLHF
CDR3 DNA: TGTGCCATCAGTGATACAGGGGGATCACCCCTCCACTTT

D gene: NA
V gene: TRBV12-3/TRBV12-4
J gene: TRBJ2-6
clone size: NA
CDR3 protein: CASSSPGRWSHVGANVLTF
CDR3 DNA: TGTGCCAGCAGTTCTCCGGGACGGTGGTCCCACGTAGGGGCCAACGTCCTGACTTTC

D gene: NA
V gene: TRBV29-1
J gene: TRBJ2-2
clone size: many
CDR3 protein: CSVEPPSNTGELFF
CDR3 DNA: TGCAGCGTTGAACCTCCTTCGAACACCGGGGAGCTGTTTTTT

D gene: NA
V gene: TRBV2
J gene: TRBJ1-2
clone size: NA
CDR3 protein: CASSPEDGYTF
CDR3 DNA: TGTGCCAGCTCGCCTGAGGATGGCTACACCTTC

D gene: NA
V gene: TRBV2
J gene: TRBJ1-2
clone size: many
CDR3 protein: CASSGHRESSYGYTF
CDR3 DNA: TGTGCCAGCAGTGGCCACAGGGAAAGTAGCTATGGCTACACCTTC

D gene: NA
V gene: TRBV2
J gene: TRBJ2-7
clone size: many
CDR3 protein: CASSDRPGEQYF
CDR3 DNA: TGTGCCAGCAGTGACCGCCCGGGCGAGCAGTACTTC

D gene: TRBD1
V gene: TRBV19
J gene: TRBJ1-4
clone size: NA
CDR3 protein: CASTPGQGNEKLFF
CDR3 DNA: TGTGCCAGTACCCCGGGACAGGGCAATGAAAAACTGTTTTTT

D gene: NA
V gene: TRBV3-1
J gene: TRBJ2-5
clone size: NA
CDR3 protein: CASSRQSSWAEYF
CDR3 DNA: TGTGCCAGCAGCCGACAGTCCAGCTGGGCGGAGTACTTC

D gene: TRBD1
V gene: TRBV10-3
J gene: TRBJ1-4
clone size: many
CDR3 protein: CASSYAGQSNEKLFF
CDR3 DNA: TGTGCCAGCAGTTACGCGGGACAGAGCAATGAAAAACTGTTTTTT

D gene: TRBD1
V gene: TRBV25-1
J gene: TRBJ1-4
clone size: NA
CDR3 protein: CASRDETGNEKLFF
CDR3 DNA: TGTGCCAGCAGAGACGAGACAGGGAATGAAAAACTGTTTTTT

D gene: NA
V gene: TRBV4-2
J gene: TRBJ1-1
clone size: NA
CDR3 protein: CASSQVLTANTEAFF
CDR3 DNA: TGTGCCAGCAGCCAAGTTCTGACTGCGAACACTGAAGCTTTCTTT

D gene: NA
V gene: TRBV3-1
J gene: TRBJ1-5
clone size: NA
CDR3 protein: CASSPGGGEGQPQHF
CDR3 DNA: TGTGCCAGCAGCCCCGGGGGAGGGGAAGGGCAGCCCCAGCATTTT

D gene: NA
V gene: TRBV10-2
J gene: TRBJ2-7
clone size: NA
CDR3 protein: CASSYGTLSYEQYF
CDR3 DNA: TGTGCCAGCAGTTACGGGACCCTGAGCTACGAGCAGTACTTC

D gene: NA
V gene: TRBV2
J gene: TRBJ1-5
clone size: many
CDR3 protein: CASSEREGHQPQHF
CDR3 DNA: TGTGCCAGCAGTGAAAGGGAGGGGCATCAGCCCCAGCATTTT

D gene: TRBD2
V gene: TRBV7-8
J gene: TRBJ2-7
clone size: NA
CDR3 protein: CASSHGGGKSQLYEQYF
CDR3 DNA: TGCGCCAGCAGCCACGGGGGGGGAAAGTCCCAACTCTACGAGCAGTACTTC

D gene: NA
V gene: TRBV7-3
J gene: TRBJ1-2
clone size: NA
CDR3 protein: CASSLAHRDSYTF
CDR3 DNA: TGTGCCAGCAGCTTAGCGCACAGGGACAGCTACACCTTC

D gene: TRBD2
V gene: TRBV12-5
J gene: TRBJ2-7
clone size: NA
CDR3 protein: CASGLAGLAIRYEQYF
CDR3 DNA: TGTGCTAGTGGTTTGGCGGGACTAGCGATACGGTACGAGCAGTACTTC

D gene: NA
V gene: TRBV7-8
J gene: TRBJ2-7
clone size: NA
CDR3 protein: CASSLVGGPNYEQYF
CDR3 DNA: TGTGCCAGCAGCTTAGTTGGAGGGCCCAACTACGAGCAGTACTTC

D gene: NA
V gene: TRBV30
J gene: TRBJ2-7
clone size: few
CDR3 protein: CAWRRLTETGEQYF
CDR3 DNA: TGTGCCTGGAGACGACTAACGGAAACAGGCGAGCAGTACTTC